The 30 T cell receptor beta chains below all came from one sample that was sequenced in a study of blood T cell repertoires in COVID-19. The data were produced by immunoSEQ multiplex PCR, yet TCRdb's version contains in-frame clones alone and is incomplete. Of 200,000 to 300,000 clones detected, roughly 90% appear once; the ten largest clones hold approximately 3.8%. The sequenced sample consisted of peripheral blood. These receptors came from a man in his sixties who had recovered from COVID-19.

The gene calls are TRBV9 and TRBJ2-1; D remains ambiguous. Germline V gene data show CDR1 as SGDLS and CDR2 as YYNGEE. With 3 bases removed from V and 8 bases from J, the gap between germline ends came to 12 bases. This CDR3 is built from 13 residues. CDR3 coding DNA: TGTGCCAGCAGCGAAGGTCGGGTCTATGAGCAGTTCTTC. Its protein is CASSEGRVYEQFF.

V and J are TRBV6-5 and TRBJ2-3; TRBD2 aligns across 9 bases. V shed 5 bases and J 2 bases; nucleotides not matched to a gene: 5. The CDR3 length is 15 residues. Germline V gives CDR1 MNHEY, CDR2 SVGAGI. The chain's CDR3 is CASSLLAGPTDTQYF. The CDR3 coding sequence is TGTGCCAGCAGTCTACTAGCGGGCCCCACAGATACGCAGTATTTT.

This chain uses TRBV18 with TRBJ1-2, with 9 positions matching TRBD1. CDR1 KGHSH and CDR2 LQKENI come from the germline V gene. This CDR3 region has 12 residues. V was clipped by 4 bases and J by 6 bases; unmatched bases: 0. The CDR3 spells CASSRTGDGYTF. The CDR3 DNA is TGTGCCAGCTCACGGACAGGGGATGGCTACACCTTC.

V and J are TRBV4-1 and TRBJ2-7, with D unclear. This CDR3 is 14 amino acids long. Trimming shortened V by 2 bases and J by 4 bases, and 12 bases separated the two germline ends. Germline CDR1 MGHRA, CDR2 YSYEKL. Here the CDR3 DNA reads TGCGCCAGCAGCCAATTGGTGACAAATTACGAGCAGTACTTC. Its translation is CASSQLVTNYEQYF.

V and J are TRBV5-1 and TRBJ2-3; 11 nucleotides agree with TRBD1. CDR3 size: 16 residues. The germline gives CDR1 SGHRS, CDR2 YFSETQ. V shed 4 bases and J 1 base; nucleotides not matched to a gene: 5. This chain's CDR3 is CASSADRGQGTDTQYF. The CDR3 DNA is TGCGCCAGCAGCGCGGACAGGGGGCAGGGCACAGATACGCAGTATTTT.

The chain employs TRBV5-1 and TRBJ2-2; maybe TRBD1 (6 bases). Deletions cut 6 bases from V and 2 bases from J, with 11 bases between. The CDR3 runs 14 residues. The V gene's germline CDR1 is SGHRS and CDR2 YFSETQ. CDR3 residues: CASTRDTNTGELFF. The CDR3 bases are TGCGCCAGCACCCGGGACACCAACACCGGGGAGCTGTTTTTT.

V usage is TRBV19 and J usage is TRBJ2-7; 9 nucleotides agree with TRBD1. The CDR3 is 14 amino acids. The trim removed 9 bases at V and 1 base at J, leaving 7 bases unmatched. Germline V gene lookup returns CDR1 LNHDA and CDR2 SQIVND (reference sequence). As DNA, the CDR3 is TGTGCCAGCGCGGCCGGGACAGGGTCCTACGAGCAGTACTTC. Amino acids: CASAAGTGSYEQYF.

The gene calls are TRBV5-8 and TRBJ2-3; 13 nucleotides agree with TRBD2. The germline CDR1 and CDR2 sequences are SGHTS and YDEGEE. V trimming: 4 bases; J trimming: 5 bases; junction bases outside the gene matches: 7. This CDR3 spans 16 amino acids. CDR3 coding DNA: TGTGCCAGCAGCCCTACTAGCGGGGGGGCCGTAGATACGCAGTATTTT. Residues: CASSPTSGGAVDTQYF.

The chain links TRBV7-9 to TRBJ2-7, with TRBD1 as a possible D gene (6 bases). Per the germline V gene, CDR1 is SEHNR and CDR2 is FQNEAQ (reference sequence). Trimming removed 1 base at V and 11 bases at J, with 12 bases between. The CDR3 runs to 12 residues. The CDR3 DNA is TGTGCCAGCAGCTTAGTTGGGGCAGGGGAGTACTTC. This translates into CASSLVGAGEYF.

The chain carries TRBV29-1 and TRBJ2-5, with 9 bases lining up with TRBD1. V lost 7 bases to trimming and J lost 6 bases; unmatched junction nucleotides: 6. CDR3 length: 12 amino acids. Germline CDR1 reads SQVTM; CDR2 reads ANQGSEA. The CDR3 DNA follows: TGCAGCGCCGGACAGGGGTCGAAGACCCAGTACTTC. It is translated as CSAGQGSKTQYF.

This clone was observed a few times. The chain links TRBV9 to TRBJ1-1; D is ambiguous. This CDR3 has 13 residues. V lost 0 bases and J lost 0, with 3 bases in between. Germline values: CDR1 SGDLS, CDR2 YYNGEE. Written as DNA, the CDR3 is TGTGCCAGCAGCGTAGCCATGAACACTGAAGCTTTCTTT. This codes for CASSVAMNTEAFF.

The CDR3 protein is CASSFDYRGGVSTGELFF. Written as DNA, the CDR3 is TGTGCCAGCAGCTTCGACTACCGGGGGGGGGTGTCCACCGGGGAGCTGTTTTTT. The chain recombines TRBV11-2 with TRBJ2-2; 8 bases match TRBD2. The ends lost 3 bases at V and 4 bases at J; junction bases unmatched: 13. The germline V gene has CDR1 SGHAT and CDR2 FQNNGV. There are 18 residues in the CDR3.

V gene TRBV19 combines with J gene TRBJ2-7, with 10 bases that match TRBD1. CDR1 and CDR2 (germline): LNHDA, SQIVND (reference sequence). This CDR3 comprises 16 residues. The J segment lost 1 base and the V segment lost 5 bases, leaving 8 bases of the junction unmatched. In DNA, the CDR3 is TGTGCCAGTAGTCACCCGGGACAGGGGACTTCCTACGAGCAGTACTTC. It specifies CASSHPGQGTSYEQYF.

The J gene is TRBJ1-1, the V gene TRBV6-5; TRBD1 matches at 9 bases. The germline V gene encodes CDR1 MNHEY and CDR2 SVGAGI. Trimming at V came to 7 bases and at J to 7 bases, leaving 10 bases not matched to a gene. The CDR3 has 14 residues. CDR3 protein: CASKDRGRRFEAFF. The DNA for the CDR3 is TGTGCCAGCAAGGACAGGGGACGACGTTTTGAAGCTTTCTTT.

The rearrangement joins TRBV30 to TRBJ1-2; unclear D gene. With 1 base removed from V and 2 bases from J, the gap between germline ends came to 14 bases. The germline gives CDR1 GTSNPN, CDR2 SVGIG (reference sequence). This CDR3 is built from 15 residues. The CDR3 DNA reads TGTGCCTGGAGTGCGCCCGGGAGAGAAAACTATGGCTACACCTTC. Its protein is CAWSAPGRENYGYTF. The full variable domain, with the rest looked up from reference TRBV30 and TRBJ1-2, is SQTIHQWPATLVQPVGSPLSLECTVEGTSNPNLYWYRQAAGRGLQLLFYSVGIGQISSEVPQNLSASRPQDRQFILSSKKLLLSDSGFYLCAWSAPGRENYGYTFGSGTRLTVV.

The V call is TRBV5-4, the J call TRBJ2-5; TRBD2 agrees at 9 bases. This CDR3 is 15 amino acids long. Germline V lookup: CDR1 SGHNT, CDR2 YYREEE (reference sequence). V trimming: 2 bases; J trimming: 2 bases; junction bases outside the gene matches: 4. For the CDR3, the DNA is TGTGCCAGCAGCTTAAGCGGGGGGCCTCAAGAGACCCAGTACTTC. This gives the protein CASSLSGGPQETQYF.

As DNA, the CDR3 is TGTGCCAGCAGTAAGGAGGGCGTCACTGAAGCTTTCTTT. Translating gives CASSKEGVTEAFF. The rearrangement uses TRBV6-6 and TRBJ1-1, with D uncertain. The CDR3 loop spans 13 amino acids. Looked up from germline, CDR1 is MNHNY and CDR2 is SVGAGI (reference sequence). V lost 5 bases and J 4 bases, leaving 11 bases between the germline ends.

Remarks on this clone: At one end, the junction sequence differs from germline, possibly due to a read error. The chain employs TRBV5-4 and TRBJ1-3; tentatively, D is TRBD1 (5 bases). CDR1 and CDR2 (germline): SGHNT, YYREEE (reference sequence). CDR3 length: 11 residues. CDR3 loop: CASSYQGFLHF. The CDR3 DNA follows: TGTGCCAGCAGCTACCAGGGCTTCTTGCATTTT.

The chain links TRBV12-5 to TRBJ2-5, with a tentative D call TRBD2 (7 bases). Per the germline V gene, CDR1 is LGHNT and CDR2 is FRNRAP. This CDR3 is built from 14 residues. V was cut by 2 bases and J by 4 bases, with 11 bases left in between. This CDR3 is CASGLRRGAETQYF. As DNA, the CDR3 is TGTGCTAGTGGTTTGAGACGGGGGGCAGAGACCCAGTACTTC. The entire variable domain, with the rest obtained from reference TRBV12-5 and TRBJ2-5, is as follows: DARVTQTPRHKVTEMGQEVTMRCQPILGHNTVFWYRQTMMQGLELLAYFRNRAPLDDSGMPKDRFSAEMPDATLATLKIQPSEPRDSAVYFCASGLRRGAETQYFGPGTRLLVL.

The V and J genes are TRBV5-8 and TRBJ2-1; D not resolved. The CDR3 is 11 residues long. Trimming removed 0 bases at V and 15 bases at J, with 10 bases between. Germline V gene lookup returns CDR1 SGHTS and CDR2 YDEGEE. CDR3 sequence reads: CASSLAKRVFF. The CDR3 DNA follows: TGTGCCAGCAGCTTGGCCAAACGGGTGTTCTTC.

The rearrangement uses TRBV13 and TRBJ2-2, with D tentatively TRBD2 (7 bases). The ends were cut back, 1 base at V and 4 bases at J, with 10 bases in the middle. This CDR3 is 15 amino acids long. CDR1 is PRHDT, CDR2 FYEKMQ, per germline (reference sequence). The CDR3 protein is CASSLDGGRTGELFF. CDR3 DNA: TGTGCCAGCAGCTTAGACGGGGGGCGCACCGGGGAGCTGTTTTTT.

The V call is TRBV6-5, the J call TRBJ1-6, with D tentatively TRBD1 (6 bases). The V and J ends lost 2 bases and 6 bases respectively, with 11 bases between them. CDR3 length: 15 amino acids. Germline lookup yields CDR1 MNHEY and CDR2 SVGAGI. In nucleotides, the CDR3 is TGTGCCAGCAGTTACGGTCAGGGGCGTAATTCACCCCTCCACTTT. The encoded protein is CASSYGQGRNSPLHF.

The V gene is TRBV6-1, the J gene TRBJ2-2; 9 nucleotides match TRBD1. Germline CDR1 reads MNHNS; CDR2 reads SASEGT. The V and J ends lost 0 bases and 4 bases, in that order; junction bases with no gene match: 0. This CDR3 region has 15 residues. CDR3 sequence (DNA): TGTGCCAGCAGTGAAGCGACAGGGGGCACCGGGGAGCTGTTTTTT. Protein product: CASSEATGGTGELFF.

CDR3 bases: TGTGCCTTCAGGAGAGGGAACTATGGCTACACCTTC. As protein: CAFRRGNYGYTF. The chain combines TRBV12-3 or TRBV12-4 with TRBJ1-2; D is unresolved. Deletions cut 11 bases from V and 2 bases from J, with 12 bases between. The CDR3 is made up of 12 amino acids.

This clone was counted only a few times. The V call is TRBV18, the J call TRBJ2-1; possibly TRBD2 for D (7 bases). With 1 base removed from V and 10 bases from J, the gap between germline ends came to 17 bases. This CDR3 is 15 amino acids long. Germline V gives CDR1 KGHSH, CDR2 LQKENI. The CDR3 sequence is CASSPRGGGASEQFF. CDR3 sequence (DNA): TGTGCCAGCTCACCACGTGGCGGGGGCGCTTCGGAGCAGTTCTTC.

This chain connects TRBV5-1 to TRBJ2-3; 10 nucleotides align to TRBD2. J gave up 4 bases and V 1 base, and 12 bases lay outside the gene matches. This CDR3 has 18 amino acids. CDR1 is SGHRS and CDR2 is YFSETQ in the germline V gene. CDR3 amino acids: CASSLRSGGSFPSDTQYF. The CDR3 DNA reads as TGCGCCAGCAGCTTGCGTAGCGGGGGGTCGTTTCCCTCAGATACGCAGTATTTT.

The rearrangement links TRBV19 to TRBJ1-5, with D perhaps matching TRBD1 (6 bases). V gave up 3 bases and J gave up 6 bases, with 12 bases separating them. Germline V gene sequence: CDR1 LNHDA, CDR2 SQIVND (reference sequence). This CDR3 is built from 14 residues. CDR3 in amino acids: CASSMGGAGQPQHF. The DNA for the CDR3 is TGTGCCAGTAGTATGGGGGGGGCCGGTCAGCCCCAGCATTTT.

Of note for this clone: Other DNA sequences from this sample encode an identical CDR3 as well. The gene calls are TRBV18 and TRBJ1-5; 9 nucleotides agree with TRBD1. Per germline, CDR1 KGHSH and CDR2 LQKENI. This CDR3 has 14 residues. With 3 bases clipped from V and 4 bases from J, the junction kept 1 base outside the gene matches. The CDR3 region has the DNA TGTGCCAGCTCACCGGGACAGGGTAATCAGCCCCAGCATTTT. Translating it yields CASSPGQGNQPQHF.

As regards this clone: Other DNA sequences in this sample translate to the same CDR3. CDR3 residues: CASSLDGSSGNTIYF. Here the CDR3 DNA reads TGTGCCAGCAGCTTAGACGGTTCCTCTGGAAACACCATATATTTT. The chain combines TRBV7-9 with TRBJ1-3; no firm D call. The CDR3 has 15 amino acids. V was pared by 1 base and J by 0 bases, with 7 bases between. The germline gives CDR1 SEHNR, CDR2 FQNEAQ (reference sequence).

This clone has only one observation. The CDR3 nucleotides are TGTGCCAGCAGCCAAGGGGCAGGGGTGAATCAGCCCCAGCATTTT. Its protein is CASSQGAGVNQPQHF. This chain uses TRBV4-2 with TRBJ1-5, with D possibly being TRBD1 (6 bases). CDR3 length: 15 residues. CDR1 is LGHNA, CDR2 YNFKEQ, per germline. V was clipped by 1 base and J by 4 bases, with 11 bases between them.